This record covers a single TCR beta chain. Per the germline V gene, CDR1 is SGHTA and CDR2 is FQGNSA. J lost 12 bases, V lost 6 bases, and 13 bases had no gene match. There are 14 residues in the CDR3. Under the authors' procedure: It was from reference gene primer amplification that nucleated cell counts were estimated. Some clones are missing from TCRdb's copy, which holds only in-frame ones; the method was immunoSEQ multiplex PCR. The DNA was the basis for D and trimming; V, J and clone size are from that table. The repertoire includes under 55,000 clones, around 80% of them detected once, and 25% sits in the top ten. The sample comes from a study of blood T cell repertoires in COVID-19.

The V and J genes are TRBV7-2 and TRBJ2-1; 8 nucleotides match TRBD2. This receptor was obtained from a man aged 70-80 years with acute or convalescent COVID-19. Specimen: peripheral blood. The CDR3 loop is CASRPTSGRVGQFF. CDR3 bases: TGTGCCAGCAGACCAACTAGCGGCAGGGTTGGGCAGTTCTTC.